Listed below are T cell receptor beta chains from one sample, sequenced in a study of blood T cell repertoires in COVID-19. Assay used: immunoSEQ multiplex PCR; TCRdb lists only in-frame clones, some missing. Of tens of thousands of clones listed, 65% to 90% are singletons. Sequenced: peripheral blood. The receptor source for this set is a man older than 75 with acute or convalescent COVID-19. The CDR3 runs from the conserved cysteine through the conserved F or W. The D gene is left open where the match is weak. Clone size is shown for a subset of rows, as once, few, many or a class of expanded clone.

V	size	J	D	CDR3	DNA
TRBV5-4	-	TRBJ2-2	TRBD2	CASSQRLAGGRVTGELFF	TGTGCCAGCAGCCAGAGACTAGCGGGAGGGAGGGTCACCGGGGAGCTGTTTTTT
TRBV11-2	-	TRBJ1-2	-	CASSTAGGGYGYTF	TGTGCCAGCAGCACCGCCGGTGGAGGGTATGGCTACACCTTC
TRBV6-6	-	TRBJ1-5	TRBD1	CASSAWGQISNQPQHF	TGTGCCAGCAGTGCTTGGGGACAGATTAGCAATCAGCCCCAGCATTTT
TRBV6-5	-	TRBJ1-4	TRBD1	CASSHNRGSNEKLFF	TGTGCCAGCAGTCACAACAGGGGGTCTAATGAAAAACTGTTTTTT
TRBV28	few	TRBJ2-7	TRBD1	CATTTGTARYEQYF	TGTGCCACCACCACCGGGACAGCGCGCTACGAGCAGTACTTC
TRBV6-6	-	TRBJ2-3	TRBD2	CASSPDPTGLAGVIYEDTQYF	TGTGCCAGCAGTCCCGACCCCACGGGACTAGCGGGAGTGATATATGAAGATACGCAGTATTTT
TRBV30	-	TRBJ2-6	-	CAWNADSPYDVLTF	TGTGCCTGGAATGCGGACAGCCCCTATGACGTCCTGACTTTC
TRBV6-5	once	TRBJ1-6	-	CASSYTYGQRNSPLHF	TGTGCCAGCAGTTACACCTATGGACAGAGAAATTCACCCCTCCACTTT
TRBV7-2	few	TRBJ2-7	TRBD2	CASSQGTSGSGEQYF	TGTGCCAGCAGCCAAGGGACTAGCGGGAGTGGAGAGCAGTACTTC
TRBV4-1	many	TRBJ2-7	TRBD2	CASSQGSGGGAYEQYF	TGCGCCAGCAGCCAAGGAAGCGGCGGGGGGGCCTACGAGCAGTACTTC
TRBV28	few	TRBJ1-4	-	CASSPQFQGIGNEKLFF	TGTGCCAGCAGTCCCCAGTTTCAGGGCATCGGGAATGAAAAACTGTTTTTT
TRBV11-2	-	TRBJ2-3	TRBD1	CASTPGGTRTDTQYF	TGTGCCAGCACCCCAGGGGGCACTCGCACAGATACGCAGTATTTT
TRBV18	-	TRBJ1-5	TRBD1	CASSKGGGEGQPQHF	TGTGCCAGCTCAAAAGGAGGGGGCGAGGGTCAGCCCCAGCATTTT
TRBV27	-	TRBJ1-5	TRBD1	CASSLTGDGQPQHF	TGTGCCAGCAGCCTGACAGGGGATGGGCAGCCCCAGCATTTT
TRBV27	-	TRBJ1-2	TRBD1	CASSPGGLHGYTF	TGTGCCAGCAGTCCAGGGGGACTCCATGGCTACACCTTC
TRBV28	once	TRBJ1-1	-	CASSFPGIFKTEAFF	TGTGCCAGCAGTTTCCCGGGGATCTTCAAAACTGAAGCTTTCTTT
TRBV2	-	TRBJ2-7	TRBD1	CASKERDSSSYEQYF	TGTGCCAGCAAGGAAAGGGACAGCAGCTCCTACGAGCAGTACTTC
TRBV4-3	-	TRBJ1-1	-	CASSVYEGDTEAFF	TGCGCCAGCAGCGTGTATGAGGGGGACACTGAAGCTTTCTTT
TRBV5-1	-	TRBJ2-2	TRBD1	CASSDTGQVSGELFF	TGCGCCAGCAGCGATACGGGACAGGTCTCAGGGGAGCTGTTTTTT
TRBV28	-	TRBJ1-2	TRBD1	CASLVQGEYGYTF	TGTGCCAGCCTTGTACAGGGGGAGTATGGCTACACCTTC
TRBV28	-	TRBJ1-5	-	CASSTLSSSNQPQHF	TGTGCCAGCAGTACTCTTAGTTCTAGCAATCAGCCCCAGCATTTT
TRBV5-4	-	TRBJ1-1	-	CASSLGGLGNTEAFF	TGTGCCAGCAGCTTGGGGGGCCTTGGGAACACTGAAGCTTTCTTT
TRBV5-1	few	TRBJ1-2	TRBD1	CASSLVAGGTELYGYTF	TGCGCCAGCAGCTTGGTGGCAGGGGGCACTGAGCTCTATGGCTACACCTTC
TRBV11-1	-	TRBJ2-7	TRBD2	CASSLALTSGAPGEQYF	TGTGCCAGCAGCTTAGCTCTGACTAGCGGAGCCCCGGGGGAGCAGTACTTC
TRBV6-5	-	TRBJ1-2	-	CASSYFGEGYGYTF	TGTGCCAGCAGTTACTTTGGAGAGGGCTATGGCTACACCTTC
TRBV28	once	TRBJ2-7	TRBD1	CASSSPTGVPHEQYF	TGTGCCAGCAGTTCCCCGACAGGGGTCCCCCACGAGCAGTACTTC
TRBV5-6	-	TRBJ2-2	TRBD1	CASSFEQGAGGTGELFF	TGTGCCAGCAGCTTCGAACAGGGGGCGGGTGGAACCGGGGAGCTGTTTTTT
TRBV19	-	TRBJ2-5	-	CASSTLGVGETQYF	TGTGCCAGTAGTACCCTCGGGGTAGGTGAGACCCAGTACTTC
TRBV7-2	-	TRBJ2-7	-	CASSLGTQYEQYF	TGTGCCAGCAGCTTAGGCACACAATACGAGCAGTACTTC